The rows below give T cell receptor beta chains drawn from one sample of a study of metastatic and nonmetastatic thyroid tumors. TCRdb re-clonotyped the PCR reads through MiXCR. The table records about 39,000 clones, about a sixth of them present only once. Specimen: blood. These receptors originate from a female donor with papillary thyroid cancer or a benign thyroid nodule (not recorded which). Some clones in this sample may be carry-over from other donors' samples. Both conserved end residues are part of each CDR3. The order of the fields is V gene, clone size, J gene, D gene, CDR3 protein, CDR3 DNA. A D gene is named only where the DNA matches it firmly. Clone size, where shown, is once, few, many, or a class for clones that have expanded.

V: TRBV25-1
size: few
J: TRBJ1-2
D: NA
CDR3: CASSDPGGANGYTF
DNA: TGTGCCAGCAGTGATCCGGGGGGAGCAAATGGCTACACCTTC

V: TRBV20-1
size: many
J: TRBJ1-2
D: TRBD1
CDR3: CSARTGGRYTF
DNA: TGCAGTGCTAGGACAGGGGGACGCTACACCTTC

V: TRBV2
size: many
J: TRBJ1-5
D: NA
CDR3: CASSTDSNQPQHF
DNA: TGTGCCAGCTCGACAGATAGCAATCAGCCCCAGCATTTT

V: TRBV12-3/TRBV12-4
size: NA
J: TRBJ2-2
D: NA
CDR3: CASSLQVPGELFF
DNA: TGTGCCAGCAGCCTACAGGTACCCGGCGAGCTGTTTTTT

V: TRBV13
size: many
J: TRBJ2-1
D: TRBD1
CDR3: CASSLRGQGANEQFF
DNA: TGTGCCAGCAGCTTAAGGGGACAGGGGGCAAATGAGCAGTTCTTC

V: TRBV7-2
size: many
J: TRBJ2-3
D: TRBD2
CDR3: CASSPGLGGTDTQYF
DNA: TGTGCCAGCAGCCCGGGACTAGGGGGCACAGATACGCAGTATTTT

V: TRBV2
size: many
J: TRBJ1-1
D: NA
CDR3: CASSELVNTEAFF
DNA: TGTGCCAGCAGTGAGCTTGTGAACACTGAAGCTTTCTTT

V: TRBV6-5
size: many
J: TRBJ1-1
D: NA
CDR3: CASSYSGGTEAFF
DNA: TGTGCCAGCAGTTACTCAGGGGGGACTGAAGCTTTCTTT

V: TRBV9
size: once
J: TRBJ2-7
D: NA
CDR3: CASSAVTEYDQYF
DNA: TGTGCCAGCAGCGCGGTGACCGAGTACGATCAGTACTTC

V: TRBV6-5
size: many
J: TRBJ1-6
D: NA
CDR3: CASSYSTVRIHNSPLHF
DNA: TGTGCCAGCAGTTACTCGACGGTCAGAATCCATAATTCACCCCTCCACTTT

V: TRBV11-2
size: NA
J: TRBJ1-5
D: NA
CDR3: CASSRYLGGQPQHF
DNA: TGTGCCAGCAGCAGGTACCTCGGGGGTCAGCCCCAGCATTTT

V: TRBV6-6
size: many
J: TRBJ2-3
D: NA
CDR3: CASSYGRGGGNSNTQYF
DNA: TGTGCCAGCAGTTACGGGCGAGGGGGGGGGAATTCGAATACGCAGTATTTT

V: TRBV19
size: many
J: TRBJ1-1
D: NA
CDR3: CASSYSHRRNTEAFF
DNA: TGTGCCAGTAGTTATTCTCACAGGAGGAACACTGAAGCTTTCTTT

V: TRBV20-1
size: many
J: TRBJ2-3
D: NA
CDR3: CSARPRESETDTQYF
DNA: TGCAGTGCTAGACCCAGGGAAAGCGAAACAGATACGCAGTATTTT

V: TRBV25-1
size: medium-sized
J: TRBJ2-7
D: NA
CDR3: CASSDSNRVEQYF
DNA: TGTGCCAGCAGTGACTCCAACAGGGTCGAGCAGTACTTC

V: TRBV27
size: many
J: TRBJ2-5
D: NA
CDR3: CASSLNRVETQYF
DNA: TGTGCCAGCAGTTTAAACAGGGTTGAGACCCAGTACTTC

V: TRBV9
size: many
J: TRBJ1-2
D: TRBD1
CDR3: CASSLMETGTGNGYTF
DNA: TGTGCCAGCAGCTTAATGGAAACCGGGACAGGGAATGGCTACACCTTC

V: TRBV4-1
size: NA
J: TRBJ1-1
D: NA
CDR3: CASSQGRGAIEAFF
DNA: TGCGCCAGCAGCCAAGGGAGGGGGGCAATTGAAGCTTTCTTT

V: TRBV14
size: many
J: TRBJ2-1
D: TRBD2
CDR3: CASSQDWLAGPSSYNEQFF
DNA: TGTGCCAGCAGCCAAGATTGGCTAGCGGGCCCTAGCTCCTACAATGAGCAGTTCTTC

V: TRBV5-1
size: many
J: TRBJ1-1
D: TRBD1
CDR3: CASSSEGTGDRNTEAFF
DNA: TGCGCCAGCAGCTCCGAAGGGACAGGGGATCGGAACACTGAAGCTTTCTTT

V: TRBV7-3
size: NA
J: TRBJ2-1
D: TRBD2
CDR3: CASNHTSGSTNEQFF
DNA: TGTGCCAGCAACCATACTAGCGGGAGTACTAATGAGCAGTTCTTC

V: TRBV6-1
size: many
J: TRBJ1-1
D: NA
CDR3: CASSYSPRNTEAFF
DNA: TGTGCCAGCAGTTATTCCCCCAGAAACACTGAAGCTTTCTTT

V: TRBV9
size: many
J: TRBJ1-6
D: NA
CDR3: CASSVESDSPLHF
DNA: TGTGCCAGCAGCGTAGAATCCGATTCACCCCTCCACTTT

V: TRBV7-8
size: many
J: TRBJ2-5
D: NA
CDR3: CASSLAPDPGWTQYF
DNA: TGTGCCAGCAGCTTAGCCCCAGATCCAGGATGGACCCAGTACTTC

V: TRBV5-1
size: many
J: TRBJ2-7
D: TRBD1
CDR3: CASSLGGQARSYEQYF
DNA: TGCGCCAGCAGCTTAGGGGGACAGGCCCGCTCCTACGAGCAGTACTTC

V: TRBV7-3
size: many
J: TRBJ2-7
D: NA
CDR3: CASSSQGASDEQYF
DNA: TGTGCCAGCAGCTCACAGGGAGCTAGCGACGAGCAGTACTTC

V: TRBV5-1
size: many
J: TRBJ2-7
D: NA
CDR3: CASSLTDGYEQYF
DNA: TGCGCCAGCAGTCTCACGGACGGGTACGAGCAGTACTTC

V: TRBV25-1
size: many
J: TRBJ2-7
D: NA
CDR3: CAEPIGYEQYF
DNA: TGTGCCGAGCCGATTGGCTACGAGCAGTACTTC

V: TRBV2
size: few
J: TRBJ2-7
D: NA
CDR3: CASSGRRFSYEQYF
DNA: TGTGCCAGCAGTGGCCGCCGATTCTCCTACGAGCAGTACTTC

V: TRBV7-6
size: many
J: TRBJ1-1
D: NA
CDR3: CASSGAPGNRDTEAFF
DNA: TGTGCCAGCAGCGGGGCCCCAGGGAACCGGGACACTGAAGCTTTCTTT

V: TRBV28
size: many
J: TRBJ1-5
D: NA
CDR3: CATFLGGQPQHF
DNA: TGTGCCACCTTTCTTGGGGGACAGCCCCAGCATTTT

V: TRBV6-1
size: many
J: TRBJ2-5
D: NA
CDR3: CASSPGRIQETQYF
DNA: TGTGCCAGCAGCCCCGGACGGATTCAAGAGACCCAGTACTTC

V: TRBV25-1
size: many
J: TRBJ1-2
D: NA
CDR3: CASSVSNYGYTF
DNA: TGTGCCAGCAGTGTCTCTAACTATGGCTACACCTTC

V: TRBV10-2
size: NA
J: TRBJ1-2
D: TRBD1
CDR3: CASEGQEIYGYTF
DNA: TGCGCCAGCGAGGGACAGGAGATATATGGCTACACCTTC

V: TRBV20-1
size: once
J: TRBJ1-2
D: TRBD1
CDR3: CSARPPDRGDGYTF
DNA: TGCAGTGCTAGACCCCCCGACAGGGGCGACGGCTACACCTTC

V: TRBV15
size: many
J: TRBJ2-3
D: NA
CDR3: CATSSPGLRRITDTQYF
DNA: TGTGCCACCAGCAGTCCGGGCCTCAGGAGAATCACAGATACGCAGTATTTT

V: TRBV7-2
size: NA
J: TRBJ2-2
D: TRBD1
CDR3: CASSRDRFIGELFF
DNA: TGTGCCAGCAGCCGGGACAGGTTTATCGGGGAGCTGTTTTTT

V: TRBV13
size: many
J: TRBJ1-4
D: NA
CDR3: CASSLGRGGLFF
DNA: TGTGCCAGCAGCTTAGGGCGAGGTGGACTGTTTTTT

V: TRBV5-1
size: many
J: TRBJ2-2
D: NA
CDR3: CASSRDLSDTGELFF
DNA: TGCGCCAGCAGCAGGGACTTATCGGACACCGGGGAGCTGTTTTTT

V: TRBV6-1
size: many
J: TRBJ2-6
D: NA
CDR3: CASSGRSSGANVLTF
DNA: TGTGCCAGCAGTGGGAGGTCCTCTGGGGCCAACGTCCTGACTTTC

V: TRBV19
size: many
J: TRBJ2-5
D: NA
CDR3: CASSNLGGGQETQYF
DNA: TGTGCCAGTAGTAACCTCGGTGGGGGACAAGAGACCCAGTACTTC

V: TRBV24-1
size: many
J: TRBJ2-2
D: TRBD1
CDR3: CATSDFAGTGGTGELFF
DNA: TGTGCCACCAGTGATTTCGCCGGGACAGGGGGCACCGGGGAGCTGTTTTTT

V: TRBV7-3
size: many
J: TRBJ2-7
D: NA
CDR3: CASSPSGVTDEQYF
DNA: TGTGCCAGCAGCCCATCGGGAGTAACGGACGAGCAGTACTTC

V: TRBV29-1
size: many
J: TRBJ1-5
D: NA
CDR3: CSVVGDNGNQPQHF
DNA: TGCAGCGTTGTGGGGGATAACGGCAATCAGCCCCAGCATTTT

V: TRBV20-1
size: many
J: TRBJ1-5
D: NA
CDR3: CSARGWGDYSNQPQHF
DNA: TGCAGTGCTAGGGGTTGGGGGGATTATAGCAATCAGCCCCAGCATTTT

V: TRBV9
size: NA
J: TRBJ1-1
D: NA
CDR3: CASSLRGCEAFF
DNA: TGTGCCAGCAGCCTCCGGGGGTGTGAAGCTTTCTTT

V: TRBV24-1
size: medium-sized
J: TRBJ2-2
D: NA
CDR3: CATSVPGRTAGELFF
DNA: TGTGCCACCAGTGTTCCGGGGAGGACGGCCGGGGAGCTGTTTTTT

V: TRBV6-5
size: NA
J: TRBJ2-1
D: TRBD2
CDR3: CASSSWTSGAYNEQFF
DNA: TGTGCCAGCAGTTCCTGGACTAGCGGGGCTTACAATGAGCAGTTCTTC

V: TRBV28
size: NA
J: TRBJ2-1
D: NA
CDR3: CASRGEGSDEQFF
DNA: TGTGCCAGTCGAGGCGAGGGGAGCGATGAGCAGTTCTTC

V: TRBV7-8
size: many
J: TRBJ2-3
D: TRBD1
CDR3: CASIEGQGTDTQYF
DNA: TGTGCCAGCATCGAGGGACAGGGCACAGATACGCAGTATTTT

V: TRBV28
size: many
J: TRBJ1-5
D: TRBD1
CDR3: CASSSGTGGAMRQPQHF
DNA: TGTGCCAGCAGTTCCGGGACAGGGGGTGCTATGAGGCAGCCCCAGCATTTT

V: TRBV6-1
size: NA
J: TRBJ2-3
D: TRBD2
CDR3: CASSESGVGGTDTQYF
DNA: TGTGCCAGCAGTGAAAGCGGGGTCGGTGGCACAGATACGCAGTATTTT

V: TRBV3-1
size: many
J: TRBJ2-1
D: NA
CDR3: CASSQGSDSGFF
DNA: TGTGCCAGCAGCCAAGGCAGTGACAGTGGGTTCTTC

V: TRBV5-1
size: many
J: TRBJ1-5
D: NA
CDR3: CASSLDPSNQPQHF
DNA: TGCGCCAGCAGCTTGGATCCAAGCAATCAGCCCCAGCATTTT

V: TRBV7-9
size: many
J: TRBJ2-5
D: TRBD1
CDR3: CASSLSGRGRETQYF
DNA: TGTGCCAGCAGCTTAAGCGGCAGGGGGCGCGAGACCCAGTACTTC

V: TRBV5-1
size: many
J: TRBJ1-4
D: NA
CDR3: CASGRDENEKLFF
DNA: TGCGCCAGCGGTCGGGACGAAAATGAAAAACTGTTTTTT

V: TRBV6-5
size: many
J: TRBJ2-7
D: NA
CDR3: CASSYLSGNPLAHEQYF
DNA: TGTGCCAGCAGTTACCTTTCAGGGAACCCGCTAGCCCACGAGCAGTACTTC